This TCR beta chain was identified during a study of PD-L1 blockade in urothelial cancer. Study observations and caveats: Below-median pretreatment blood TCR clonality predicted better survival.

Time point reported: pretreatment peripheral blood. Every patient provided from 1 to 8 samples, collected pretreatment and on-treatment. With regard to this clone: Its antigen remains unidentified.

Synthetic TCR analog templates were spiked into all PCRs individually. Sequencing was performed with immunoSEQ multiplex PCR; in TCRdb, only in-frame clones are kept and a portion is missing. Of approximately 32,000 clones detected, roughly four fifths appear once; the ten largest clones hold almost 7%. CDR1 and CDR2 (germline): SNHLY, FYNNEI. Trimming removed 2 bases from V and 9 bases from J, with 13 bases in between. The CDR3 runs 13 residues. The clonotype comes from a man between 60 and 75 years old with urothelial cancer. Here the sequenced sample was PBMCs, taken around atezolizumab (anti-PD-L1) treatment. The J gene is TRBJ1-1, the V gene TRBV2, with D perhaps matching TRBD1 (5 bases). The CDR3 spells CASSESWGGKAFF. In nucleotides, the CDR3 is TGTGCCAGCAGTGAAAGTTGGGGGGGGAAAGCTTTCTTT.